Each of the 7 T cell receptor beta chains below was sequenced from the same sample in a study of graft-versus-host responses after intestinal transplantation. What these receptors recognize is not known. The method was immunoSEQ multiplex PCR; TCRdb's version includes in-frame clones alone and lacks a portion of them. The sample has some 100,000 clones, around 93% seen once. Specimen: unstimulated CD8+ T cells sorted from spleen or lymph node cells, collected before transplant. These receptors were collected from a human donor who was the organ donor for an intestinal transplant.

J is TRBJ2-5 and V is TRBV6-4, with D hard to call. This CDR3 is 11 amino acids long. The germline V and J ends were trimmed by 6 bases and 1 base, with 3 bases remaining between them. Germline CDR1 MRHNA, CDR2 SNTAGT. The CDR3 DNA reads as TGTGCCAGCAGCGTCCAAGAGACCCAGTACTTC. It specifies CASSVQETQYF.

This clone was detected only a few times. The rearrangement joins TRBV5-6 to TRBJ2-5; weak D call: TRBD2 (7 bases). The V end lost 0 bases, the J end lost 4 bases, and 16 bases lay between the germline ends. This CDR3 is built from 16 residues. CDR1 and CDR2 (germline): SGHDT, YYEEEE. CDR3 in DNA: TGTGCCAGCAGCTTGGCTACCTGGGGGGGCGCAGAGACCCAGTACTTC. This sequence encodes CASSLATWGGAETQYF. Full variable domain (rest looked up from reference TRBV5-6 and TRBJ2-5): DAGVTQSPTHLIKTRGQQVTLRCSPKSGHDTVSWYQQALGQGPQFIFQYYEEEERQRGNFPDRFSGHQFPNYSSELNVNALLLGDSALYLCASSLATWGGAETQYFGPGTRLLVL.

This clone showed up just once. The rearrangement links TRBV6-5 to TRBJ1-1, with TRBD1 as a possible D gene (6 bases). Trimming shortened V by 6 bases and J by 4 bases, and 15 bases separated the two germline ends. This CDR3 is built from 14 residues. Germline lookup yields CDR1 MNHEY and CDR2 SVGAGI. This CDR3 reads CASSLGVGGTEAFF. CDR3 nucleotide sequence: TGTGCCAGCAGCCTCGGGGTAGGGGGCACTGAAGCTTTCTTT.

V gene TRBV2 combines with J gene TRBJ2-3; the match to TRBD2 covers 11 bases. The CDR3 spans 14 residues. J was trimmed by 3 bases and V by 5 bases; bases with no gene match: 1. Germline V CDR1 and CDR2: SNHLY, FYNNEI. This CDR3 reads CASSLAGGTDTQYF. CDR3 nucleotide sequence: TGTGCCAGCAGTCTAGCGGGAGGAACAGATACGCAGTATTTT.

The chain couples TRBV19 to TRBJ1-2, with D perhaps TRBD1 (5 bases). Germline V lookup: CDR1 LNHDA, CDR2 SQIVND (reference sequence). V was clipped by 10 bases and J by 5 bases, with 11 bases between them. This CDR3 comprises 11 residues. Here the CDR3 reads CAIPGAYGYTF. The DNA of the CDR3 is TGTGCCATCCCTGGGGCTTATGGCTACACCTTC.

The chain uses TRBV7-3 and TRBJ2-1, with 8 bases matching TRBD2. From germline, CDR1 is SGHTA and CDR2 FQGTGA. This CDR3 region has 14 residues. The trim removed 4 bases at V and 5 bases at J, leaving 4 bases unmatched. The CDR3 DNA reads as TGTGCCAGCAGCTCCTCGGGAGGGGACAATGAGCAGTTCTTC. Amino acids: CASSSSGGDNEQFF.

The CDR3 here is CASSPRTGEYEQYF. The CDR3, as DNA: TGTGCCAGCAGCCCAAGAACAGGGGAGTACGAGCAGTACTTC. The rearrangement uses TRBV7-9 and TRBJ2-7; 7 nucleotides align to TRBD1. Germline CDR1 and CDR2: SEHNR and FQNEAQ (reference sequence). Trimming took 5 bases from V and 4 from J; bases not matched to a gene: 8. The CDR3 is 14 amino acids.